This T cell receptor beta chain is from a study of T cells after yellow fever vaccination. Trimming cost V 7 bases and J 5 bases, with 14 bases left between them. Germline CDR1 is GTSNPN and CDR2 is SVGIG (reference sequence). The CDR3 runs 12 residues. TCR cDNA was made by 5'RACE template switching, adding a universal primer site and UMIs. TCRdb re-called the 5' RACE reads with MiXCR, one entry per CDR3 protein. The sample lists 300,000 or so distinct CDR3 sequences; 7.5% to 9% were seen once. This clonotype was counted a few times. The chain recombines TRBV30 with TRBJ2-5; D gene ambiguous. This specimen consisted of CD4+ T cells sorted from PBMCs, obtained 5 days after the yellow fever booster vaccination. The TCR sequence derives from a man between 18 and 35 years old who received the YFV17D yellow fever vaccine. The CDR3 DNA sequence: TGTGCCTTCTCCATAATTCCGGAGACCCAGTACTTC. Translated: CAFSIIPETQYF.